The 20 T cell receptor beta chains listed next were all sequenced from one sample in a study of cytomegalovirus exposure and HLA in healthy donors. The PCR contained 60 Vbeta and 13 Jbeta primers. The assay was immunoSEQ multiplex PCR, and TCRdb's table has in-frame clones only and misses some. Among about 98,000 clones, about 80% were seen once, and the ten largest hold roughly 9.7%. Sequenced material: PBMCs. These receptors originate from a young man in good health and CMV-seropositive.

The J gene is TRBJ1-5, the V gene TRBV27; the match to TRBD1 covers 9 bases. This CDR3 region has 14 residues. The V gene's germline CDR1 is MNHEY and CDR2 SMNVEV (reference sequence). V shed 7 bases and J 4 bases; nucleotides not matched to a gene: 5. CDR3 sequence: CASTSGQGNQPQHF. The CDR3 DNA reads TGTGCCAGCACCTCTGGACAGGGGAATCAGCCCCAGCATTTT.

The V call is TRBV7-3, the J call TRBJ2-1; D unresolved. The CDR3 has 15 residues. Germline loops: CDR1 SGHTA, CDR2 FQGTGA. Trimming took off 1 base at V and 0 bases at J, with 7 bases between the two ends. CDR3 DNA: TGTGCCAGCAGCTTAATTCCGGGCTCCTACAATGAGCAGTTCTTC. It is translated as CASSLIPGSYNEQFF.

The chain is built from TRBV9 and TRBJ2-1, with 9 bases fitting TRBD2. Germline trimming cut 3 bases from V and 5 bases from J; bases unmatched to any gene: 12. The germline V gene encodes CDR1 SGDLS and CDR2 YYNGEE. The CDR3 has 17 residues. The CDR3 bases are TGTGCCAGCAGCGCTCCGATGGGCGGGGGGGAGCACAATGAGCAGTTCTTC. Translation gives CASSAPMGGGEHNEQFF.

The rearrangement uses TRBV27 and TRBJ2-1; 8 bases fit TRBD1. The ends lost 2 bases at V and 3 bases at J; junction bases unmatched: 0. The CDR3 has 14 residues. The germline V gene has CDR1 MNHEY and CDR2 SMNVEV (reference sequence). The chain's CDR3 is CASSLDRGYNEQFF. The CDR3 DNA reads TGTGCCAGCAGTTTAGACAGGGGCTACAATGAGCAGTTCTTC.

V usage is TRBV5-4 and J usage is TRBJ2-2; TRBD1 matches at 7 bases. CDR3 size: 15 residues. The germline V gene has CDR1 SGHNT and CDR2 YYREEE (reference sequence). The V gene end was trimmed by 3 bases and the J gene end by 0 bases; junction bases not matched to a gene: 2. DNA of the CDR3: TGTGCCAGCAGCTCAGGGGGTCCGAACACCGGGGAGCTGTTTTTT. Translating it yields CASSSGGPNTGELFF.

This rearrangement joins TRBV6-1 to TRBJ1-6; D remains unclear. The CDR3 contains 13 residues. V was shortened by 2 bases and J by 12 bases, with 11 bases between the two germline ends. Germline V gene lookup returns CDR1 MNHNS and CDR2 SASEGT. CDR3 bases: TGTGCCAGCAGTGAAACGGGGAGGGAACCCCTCCACTTT. Translated: CASSETGREPLHF.

The V gene is TRBV9, the J gene TRBJ2-1; D remains unclear. CDR1 and CDR2 (germline): SGDLS, YYNGEE. The V end was cut by 0 bases, the J end by 6 bases, with 7 bases between. This CDR3 contains 13 residues. The CDR3 nucleotides read TGTGCCAGCAGCGTAGCACAGACCAATGAGCAGTTCTTC. This codes for CASSVAQTNEQFF.

CDR3 sequence (DNA): TGTGCCAGTAGGGTCACAGGGATAAGCACCGGGGAGCTGTTTTTT. Translating gives CASRVTGISTGELFF. The J gene is TRBJ2-2, the V gene TRBV19, with D possibly matching TRBD1 (6 bases). The CDR3 covers 15 residues. Germline V lookup: CDR1 LNHDA, CDR2 SQIVND (reference sequence). V lost 6 bases, J lost 4 bases, and 15 bases lay in between.

The V and J genes are TRBV10-3 and TRBJ2-5; 7 bases match TRBD2. Unmatched junction bases numbered 4, after V lost 6 bases and J lost 3 bases. Germline V gene data show CDR1 as ENHRY and CDR2 as SYGVKD. CDR3 length: 13 residues. This chain's CDR3 is CAIRDGGKETQYF. The CDR3 DNA is TGTGCCATCAGGGACGGGGGGAAAGAGACCCAGTACTTC.

CDR3 nucleotide sequence: TGTGCCAGCATCTTTAGCGGGGGGGCCCACATTCAGTACTTC. Protein: CASIFSGGAHIQYF. The chain is built from TRBV11-2 and TRBJ2-4; the match to TRBD2 covers 11 bases. This CDR3 has 14 residues. The trim removed 7 bases at V and 8 bases at J, leaving 7 bases unmatched. Germline V CDR1 and CDR2: SGHAT, FQNNGV.

CDR3 region: CASRGTANQPQHF. The CDR3 DNA reads TGTGCCAGCAGAGGGACAGCCAATCAGCCCCAGCATTTT. The chain uses TRBV6-6 and TRBJ1-5; 7 bases align to TRBD1. J lost 3 bases, V lost 6 bases, and 2 bases had no gene match. The CDR3 is 13 residues long. Germline V CDR1 and CDR2: MNHNY, SVGAGI (reference sequence).

The chain combines TRBV7-6 with TRBJ1-6; D remains ambiguous. The ends were cut back, 1 base at V and 7 bases at J, with 8 bases in the middle. This CDR3 contains 14 residues. Germline assignment: CDR1 SGHVS and CDR2 FNYEAQ. Written as DNA, the CDR3 is TGTGCCAGCAGCTTAGTCGGGGAGAATTCACCCCTCCACTTT. This codes for CASSLVGENSPLHF. The entire variable domain, with the rest obtained from reference TRBV7-6 and TRBJ1-6, is as follows: GAGVSQSPRYKVTKRGQDVALRCDPISGHVSLYWYRQALGQGPEFLTYFNYEAQQDKSGLPNDRFSAERPEGSISTLTIQRTEQRDSAMYRCASSLVGENSPLHFGNGTRLTVT.

This chain uses TRBV7-7 with TRBJ2-1; unclear D gene. Germline-derived CDR1 and CDR2 are SSHAT and FNYEAQ (reference sequence). There are 13 residues in the CDR3. V was shortened by 4 bases and J by 7 bases, with 11 bases between the two germline ends. CDR3 nucleotide sequence: TGTGCCAGCAGCTCGACTGAGAGGAATGAGCAGTTCTTC. Translating gives CASSSTERNEQFF.

This chain connects TRBV2 to TRBJ2-2; TRBD1 matches 7 bases. CDR3 length: 15 residues. With 5 bases clipped from V and 1 base from J, the junction kept 4 bases outside the gene matches. The germline CDR1 and CDR2 sequences are SNHLY and FYNNEI. This chain's CDR3 is CASSPTGMNTGELFF. The CDR3, as DNA: TGTGCCAGCAGTCCGACAGGGATGAACACCGGGGAGCTGTTTTTT.

The chain couples TRBV7-9 to TRBJ1-1; no clear D gene. The CDR3 extends over 11 amino acids. In germline, CDR1 is SEHNR, CDR2 FQNEAQ (reference sequence). V was clipped by 4 bases and J by 7 bases, with 7 bases between them. The CDR3 DNA is TGTGCCAGCAGCTGGGCAGATGAAGCTTTCTTT. Amino acids: CASSWADEAFF.

To note about this clone: A read error may account for a junction end that differs from germline. CDR3 protein: CASSLVGGRGAGGQETQYF. The CDR3 region has the DNA TGTGCCAGTAGCTTGGTGGGGGGGAGGGGAGCGGGGGGACAAGAGACCCAGTACTTC. The chain combines TRBV5-4 with TRBJ2-5; 9 bases are shared with TRBD2. This CDR3 is 19 amino acids long. Germline V gene sequence: CDR1 SGHNT, CDR2 YYREEE (reference sequence).

The chain joins TRBV15 to TRBJ1-5; TRBD1 is a possible D gene (5 bases). V lost 0 bases and J 8 bases, leaving 17 bases between the germline ends. The CDR3 consists of 16 residues. Germline V gene lookup returns CDR1 LNHNV and CDR2 YYDKDF (reference sequence). This chain's CDR3 is CATSRDLPGSGEPQHF. CDR3 nucleotides: TGTGCCACCAGCAGAGACCTGCCGGGGTCGGGGGAGCCCCAGCATTTT.

V gene TRBV28 combines with J gene TRBJ1-5; D unclear. Trimming took 3 bases from V and 7 from J, leaving 10 bases between them. This CDR3 contains 13 residues. Germline V gene sequence: CDR1 MDHEN, CDR2 SYDVKM. The CDR3 region is CASSFSRQQPQHF. The CDR3, as DNA: TGTGCCAGCAGTTTCTCTCGACAACAGCCCCAGCATTTT.

The chain uses TRBV2 and TRBJ2-2; TRBD2 agrees at 10 bases. Germline loops: CDR1 SNHLY, CDR2 FYNNEI. J gave up 5 bases and V 4 bases, and 10 bases lay outside the gene matches. The CDR3 is made up of 17 amino acids. The CDR3 DNA follows: TGTGCCAGCAGTGGAATTAGCGGGGGGCGTCGGACCGGGGAGCTGTTTTTT. Translating gives CASSGISGGRRTGELFF.

V gene TRBV6-1 combines with J gene TRBJ2-2, with D possibly being TRBD2 (6 bases). V was clipped by 10 bases and J by 5 bases, with 17 bases between them. The germline V gene encodes CDR1 MNHNS and CDR2 SASEGT. This CDR3 has 14 amino acids. The CDR3 sequence: CATSLGGETGELFF. The CDR3 nucleotides read TGTGCCACCTCCTTGGGGGGAGAAACCGGGGAGCTGTTTTTT.